This T cell receptor (beta chain) was retrieved from a study of neoadjuvant anti-PD-1 for oral cavity cancer. Study as a whole: Patients without progression received a fourth nivolumab dose around day 43, then surgical resection on days 50-56.

This clone was seen a handful of times. Antigen: not known. The germline V gene encodes CDR1 SNHLY and CDR2 FYNNEI. The CDR3 length is 12 residues. Between the trimmed V and J ends, which lost 4 bases and 7 bases, there was a span of 10 bases. Libraries were prepared by immunoSEQ multiplex PCR; TCRdb keeps only in-frame clonotypes and omits some of them. In the table there are around 17,000 clones, 64% of which are singletons. Overall study findings and caveats: With a few patients per group, TCR findings need larger cohorts.

The receptor's source is a person between 35 and 79 years old with oral cavity squamous cell carcinoma. This rearrangement joins TRBV2 to TRBJ1-2; maybe TRBD1 (5 bases). The sample consisted of PBMCs, taken before nivolumab (anti-PD-1) treatment. The DNA for the CDR3 is TGTGCCAGCAGTGTAGGCCAGGGTGGCTACACCTTC. This encodes CASSVGQGGYTF.